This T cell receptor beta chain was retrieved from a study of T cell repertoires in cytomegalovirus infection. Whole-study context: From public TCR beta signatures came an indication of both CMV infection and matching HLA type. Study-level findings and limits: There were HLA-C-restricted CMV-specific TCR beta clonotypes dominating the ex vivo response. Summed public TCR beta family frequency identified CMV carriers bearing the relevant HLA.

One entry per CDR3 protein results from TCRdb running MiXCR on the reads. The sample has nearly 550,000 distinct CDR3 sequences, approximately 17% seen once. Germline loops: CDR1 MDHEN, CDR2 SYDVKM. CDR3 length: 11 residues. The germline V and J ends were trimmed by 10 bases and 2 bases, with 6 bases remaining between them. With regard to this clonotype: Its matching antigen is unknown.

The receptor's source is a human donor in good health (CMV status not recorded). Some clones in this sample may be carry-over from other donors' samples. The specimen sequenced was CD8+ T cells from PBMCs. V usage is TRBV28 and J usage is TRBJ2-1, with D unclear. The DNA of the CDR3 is TGTGCCATAGCCGCCTACAATGAGCAGTTCTTC. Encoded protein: CAIAAYNEQFF.